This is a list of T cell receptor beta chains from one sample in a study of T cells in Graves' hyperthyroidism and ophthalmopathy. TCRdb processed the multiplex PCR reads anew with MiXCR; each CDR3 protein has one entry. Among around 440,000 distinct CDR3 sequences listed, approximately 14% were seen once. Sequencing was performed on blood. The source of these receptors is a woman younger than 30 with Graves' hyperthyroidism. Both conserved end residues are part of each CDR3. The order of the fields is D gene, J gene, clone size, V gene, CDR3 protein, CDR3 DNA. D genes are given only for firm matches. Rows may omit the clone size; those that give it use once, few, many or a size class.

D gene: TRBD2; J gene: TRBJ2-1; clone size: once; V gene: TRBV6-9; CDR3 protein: CASSYPTSGRANEQFF; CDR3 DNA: TGTGCCAGCAGTTACCCGACTAGCGGGAGGGCAAATGAGCAGTTCTTC
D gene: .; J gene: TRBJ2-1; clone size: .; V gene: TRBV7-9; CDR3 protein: CASSLYPLNKGGNEQFF; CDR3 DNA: TGTGCCAGCAGCTTATATCCCCTAAATAAGGGGGGCAATGAGCAGTTCTTT
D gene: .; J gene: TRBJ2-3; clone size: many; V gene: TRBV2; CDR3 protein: CASSGDADTQYF; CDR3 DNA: TGTGCCAGCAGTGGGGACGCAGATACGCAGTATTTT
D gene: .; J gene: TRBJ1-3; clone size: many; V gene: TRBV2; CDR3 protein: CASRLQGNFGNTIYF; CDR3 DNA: TGTGCCAGCAGACTACAGGGAAATTTTGGAAACACCATATATTTT
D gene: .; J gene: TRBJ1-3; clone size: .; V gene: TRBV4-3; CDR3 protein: CASSQDLPGTGNTIYF; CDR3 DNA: TGCGCCAGCAGCCAAGATTTACCCGGAACTGGAAACACCATATATTTT
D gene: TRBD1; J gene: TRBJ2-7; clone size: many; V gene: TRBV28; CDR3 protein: CASSTRQGPSSEQYF; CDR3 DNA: TGTGCCAGCAGTACCCGACAGGGACCCTCCTCTGAGCAGTACTTC
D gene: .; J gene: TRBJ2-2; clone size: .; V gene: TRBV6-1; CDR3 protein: CAAGLAALNTGELFF; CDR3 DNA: TGTGCCGCCGGCTTAGCGGCACTCAACACCGGGGAGCTGTTTTTT
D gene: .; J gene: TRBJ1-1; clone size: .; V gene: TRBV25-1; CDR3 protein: CASTKGVNTEAFF; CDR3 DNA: TGTGCCAGCACCAAGGGGGTGAACACTGAAGCTTTCTTT
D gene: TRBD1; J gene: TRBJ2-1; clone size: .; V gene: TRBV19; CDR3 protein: CASRRGGTGGYNEQFF; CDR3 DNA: TGTGCCAGTAGGAGGGGGGGGACAGGGGGTTACAATGAGCAGTTCTTC
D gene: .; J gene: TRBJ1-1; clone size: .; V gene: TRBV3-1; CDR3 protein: CASSQAGQGTTEAFF; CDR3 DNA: TGTGCCAGCAGCCAAGCGGGGCAGGGGACAACTGAAGCTTTCTTT
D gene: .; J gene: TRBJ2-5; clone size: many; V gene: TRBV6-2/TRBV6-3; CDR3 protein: CASSYSSRGRKETQYF; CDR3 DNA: TGTGCCAGCAGTTACAGTAGTAGAGGCCGCAAAGAGACCCAGTACTTC
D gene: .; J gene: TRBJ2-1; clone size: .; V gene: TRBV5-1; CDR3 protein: CASSLEIAPRSYNEQFF; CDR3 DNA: TGCGCCAGCAGCTTGGAAATAGCACCCCGCTCCTACAATGAGCAGTTCTTC
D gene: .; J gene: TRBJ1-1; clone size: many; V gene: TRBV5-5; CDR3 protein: CASSLPRGNTEAFF; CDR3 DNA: TGTGCCAGCAGCTTGCCTAGGGGGAACACTGAAGCTTTCTTT
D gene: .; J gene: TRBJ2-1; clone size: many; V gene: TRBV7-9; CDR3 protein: CASSPGTNSYNEQFF; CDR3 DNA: TGTGCCAGCAGCCCCGGGACCAACTCCTACAATGAGCAGTTCTTC
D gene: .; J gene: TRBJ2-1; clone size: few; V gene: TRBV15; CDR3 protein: CATSTTGSYNEQFF; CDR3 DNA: TGTGCCACCAGTACTACAGGGTCCTACAATGAGCAGTTCTTC
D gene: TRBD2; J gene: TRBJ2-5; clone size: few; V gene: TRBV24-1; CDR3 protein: CATSDLAGVQETQYF; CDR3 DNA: TGTGCCACCAGTGATTTAGCGGGAGTCCAGGAGACCCAGTACTTC
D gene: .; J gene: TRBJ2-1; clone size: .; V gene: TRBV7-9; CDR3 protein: CASSLGPALGDNEQFF; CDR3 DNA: TGTGCCAGCAGCCTCGGACCAGCGTTGGGAGACAATGAGCAGTTCTTC
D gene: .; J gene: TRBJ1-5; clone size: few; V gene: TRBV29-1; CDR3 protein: CSVGDTTREPQHF; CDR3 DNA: TGCAGCGTTGGTGACACCACAAGGGAACCCCAGCATTTT
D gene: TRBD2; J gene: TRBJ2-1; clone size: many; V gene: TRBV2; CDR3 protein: CASSALAGGGEQFF; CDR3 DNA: TGTGCCAGCAGTGCACTAGCGGGAGGAGGTGAGCAGTTCTTC
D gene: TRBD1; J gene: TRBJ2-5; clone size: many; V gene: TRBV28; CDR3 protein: CASSQGAVETQYF; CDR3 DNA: TGTGCCAGCTCACAGGGGGCGGTAGAGACCCAGTACTTC
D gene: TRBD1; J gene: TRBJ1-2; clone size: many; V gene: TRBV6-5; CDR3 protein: CASSYSPGQGFHGYTF; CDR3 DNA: TGTGCCAGCAGTTACTCCCCGGGACAGGGGTTCCATGGCTACACCTTC
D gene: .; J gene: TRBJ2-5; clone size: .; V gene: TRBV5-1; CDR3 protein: CASSLDVGSEETQYF; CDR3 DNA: TGCGCCAGCAGCTTGGATGTGGGTTCCGAAGAGACCCAGTACTTC
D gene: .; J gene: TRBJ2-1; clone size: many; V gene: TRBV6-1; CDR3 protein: CASSYSGLQPYNEQFF; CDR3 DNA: TGTGCCAGCAGTTATTCCGGACTCCAACCCTACAATGAGCAGTTCTTC
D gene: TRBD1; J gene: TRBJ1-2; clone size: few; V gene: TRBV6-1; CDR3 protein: CASTRQGADGYTF; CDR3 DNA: TGTGCCAGCACCCGACAGGGGGCAGATGGCTACACCTTC
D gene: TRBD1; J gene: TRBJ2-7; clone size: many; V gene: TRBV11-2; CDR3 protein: CASSLGQGLSYEQYF; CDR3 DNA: TGTGCCAGCAGCCTCGGACAGGGACTGTCCTACGAGCAGTACTTC
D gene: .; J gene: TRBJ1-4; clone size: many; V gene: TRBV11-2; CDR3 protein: CASSLEAGQKLFF; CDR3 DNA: TGTGCCAGCAGCTTAGAAGCAGGACAAAAACTGTTTTTT
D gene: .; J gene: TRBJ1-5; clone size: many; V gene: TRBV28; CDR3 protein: CASSLTVYSNQPQHF; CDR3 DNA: TGTGCCAGCAGTTTAACGGTCTATAGCAATCAGCCCCAGCATTTT
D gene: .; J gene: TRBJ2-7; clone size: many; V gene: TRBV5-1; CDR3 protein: CASRRGELTYEQYF; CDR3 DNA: TGCGCCAGCCGTCGAGGGGAGCTTACCTACGAGCAGTACTTC
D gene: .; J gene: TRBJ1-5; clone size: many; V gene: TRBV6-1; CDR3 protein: CASSGRGPGNQPQHF; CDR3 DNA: TGTGCCAGCAGTGGGAGGGGTCCGGGCAATCAGCCCCAGCATTTT
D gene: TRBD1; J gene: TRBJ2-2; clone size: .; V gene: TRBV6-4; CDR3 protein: CASSETGANTGELFF; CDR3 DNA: TGTGCCAGCAGTGAAACAGGGGCGAACACCGGGGAGCTGTTTTTT
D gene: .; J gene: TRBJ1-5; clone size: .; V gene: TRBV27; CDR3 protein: CASSLSGVSYQPQHF; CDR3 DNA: TGTGCCAGCAGTTTATCCGGGGTATCCTATCAGCCCCAGCATTTT